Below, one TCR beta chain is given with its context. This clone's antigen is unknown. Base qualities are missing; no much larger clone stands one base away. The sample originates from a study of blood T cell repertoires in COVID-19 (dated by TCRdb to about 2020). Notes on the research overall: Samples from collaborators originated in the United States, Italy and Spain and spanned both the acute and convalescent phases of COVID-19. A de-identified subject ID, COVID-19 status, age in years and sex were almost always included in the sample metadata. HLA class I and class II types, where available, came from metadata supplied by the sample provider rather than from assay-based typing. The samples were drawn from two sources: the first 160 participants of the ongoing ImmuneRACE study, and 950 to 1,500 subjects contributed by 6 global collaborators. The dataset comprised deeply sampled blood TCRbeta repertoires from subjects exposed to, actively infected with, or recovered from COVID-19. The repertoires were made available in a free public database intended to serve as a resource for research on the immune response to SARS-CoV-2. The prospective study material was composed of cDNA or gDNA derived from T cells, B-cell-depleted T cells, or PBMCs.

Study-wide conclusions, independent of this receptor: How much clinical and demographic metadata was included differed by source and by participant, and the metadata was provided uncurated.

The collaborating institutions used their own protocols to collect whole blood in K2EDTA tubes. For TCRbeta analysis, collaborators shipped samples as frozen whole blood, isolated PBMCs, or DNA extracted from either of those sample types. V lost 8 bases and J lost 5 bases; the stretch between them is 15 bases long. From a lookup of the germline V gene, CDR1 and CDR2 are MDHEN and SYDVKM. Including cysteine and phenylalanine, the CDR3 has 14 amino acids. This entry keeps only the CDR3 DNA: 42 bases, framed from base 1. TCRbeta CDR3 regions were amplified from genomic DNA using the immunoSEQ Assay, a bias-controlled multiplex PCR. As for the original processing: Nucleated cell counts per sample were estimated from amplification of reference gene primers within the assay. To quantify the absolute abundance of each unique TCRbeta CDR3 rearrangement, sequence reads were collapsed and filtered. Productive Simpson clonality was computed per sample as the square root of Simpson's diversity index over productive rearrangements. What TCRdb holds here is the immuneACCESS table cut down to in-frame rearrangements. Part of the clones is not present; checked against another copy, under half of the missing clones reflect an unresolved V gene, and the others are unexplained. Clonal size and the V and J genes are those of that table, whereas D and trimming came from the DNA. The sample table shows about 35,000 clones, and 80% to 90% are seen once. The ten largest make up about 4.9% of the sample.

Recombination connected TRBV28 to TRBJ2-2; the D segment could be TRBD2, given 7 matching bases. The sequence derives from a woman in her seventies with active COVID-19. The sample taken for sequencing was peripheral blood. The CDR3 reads CASGTGRETGELFF. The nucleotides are TGTGCCAGCGGTACAGGGCGGGAGACCGGGGAGCTGTTTTTT.